These T cell receptor beta chains were read from a single sample in a study of control samples from healthy donors and cancer patients. Libraries were prepared by immunoSEQ multiplex PCR; TCRdb keeps only in-frame clonotypes and omits some of them. The top ten clones hold approximately 8% of a sample with around 130,000 clones, 85% to 90% of them seen once. Specimen: PBMCs. The receptor source for this set is a man aged 45-65 years with head and neck cancer. Each CDR3 is given with its conserved first and last residue. The order of the fields is J gene, clone size, V gene, D gene, CDR3 protein, CDR3 DNA. D genes are given only for firm matches. Expanded clones are given a class, and other clones once, few, many or no size at all.

J: TRBJ1-5; size: few; V: TRBV10-3; D: -; CDR3: CAISESRDAQPQHF; DNA: TGTGCCATCAGTGAGTCGAGGGATGCTCAGCCCCAGCATTTT
J: TRBJ2-7; size: -; V: TRBV28; D: -; CDR3: CASSSPWAYSYEQYF; DNA: TGTGCCAGCAGCTCCCCCTGGGCTTACTCCTACGAGCAGTACTTC
J: TRBJ2-7; size: -; V: TRBV9; D: -; CDR3: CANSPTWRAYEQYF; DNA: TGTGCCAACAGCCCCACCTGGAGGGCCTACGAGCAGTACTTC
J: TRBJ1-1; size: -; V: TRBV7-9; D: -; CDR3: CASSLAGRAEAFF; DNA: TGTGCCAGCAGCTTAGCAGGGAGGGCTGAAGCTTTCTTT
J: TRBJ1-4; size: -; V: TRBV3-1/TRBV3-2; D: -; CDR3: CASSQDLRGAVNEKLFF; DNA: TGTGCCAGCAGCCAAGATTTAAGGGGCGCCGTTAATGAAAAACTGTTTTTT
J: TRBJ1-2; size: -; V: TRBV7-2; D: TRBD1; CDR3: CASSPWTGREDYGYTF; DNA: TGTGCCAGCAGCCCCTGGACAGGAAGAGAAGACTATGGCTACACCTTC
J: TRBJ1-4; size: -; V: TRBV6-6; D: -; CDR3: CASSLGGNEKLFF; DNA: TGTGCCAGCAGTTTGGGAGGGAATGAAAAACTGTTTTTT
J: TRBJ1-2; size: -; V: TRBV6-5; D: -; CDR3: CASSISGANYGYTF; DNA: TGTGCCAGCAGTATCAGTGGGGCGAACTATGGCTACACCTTC
J: TRBJ2-7; size: -; V: TRBV5-4; D: TRBD1; CDR3: CASSDRGRMDEQYF; DNA: TGTGCCAGCAGTGACAGGGGGCGCATGGACGAGCAGTACTTC
J: TRBJ1-2; size: -; V: TRBV4-1; D: -; CDR3: CASSQDGAINYGYTF; DNA: TGCGCCAGCAGCCAAGACGGCGCGATTAACTATGGCTACACCTTC
J: TRBJ1-5; size: -; V: TRBV19; D: -; CDR3: CASSIAGSNQPQHF; DNA: TGTGCCAGTAGTATTGCGGGTAGCAATCAGCCCCAGCATTTT
J: TRBJ2-6; size: -; V: TRBV28; D: -; CDR3: CASSLRTGAGANVLTF; DNA: TGTGCCAGCAGTTTACGTACTGGGGCTGGGGCCAACGTCCTGACTTTC
J: TRBJ1-6; size: -; V: TRBV27; D: -; CDR3: CASSSPQGQSPLHF; DNA: TGTGCCAGCTCGTCCCCACAGGGACAATCACCCCTCCACTTT
J: TRBJ1-1; size: -; V: TRBV5-1; D: -; CDR3: CASGRTGPNTEAFF; DNA: TGCGCCAGCGGACGCACAGGGCCGAACACTGAAGCTTTCTTT
J: TRBJ1-2; size: -; V: TRBV18; D: -; CDR3: CASSTQGLGGYTF; DNA: TGTGCCAGCTCGACGCAGGGCTTAGGTGGCTACACCTTC
J: TRBJ1-5; size: -; V: TRBV27; D: -; CDR3: CASGLSGNQPQHF; DNA: TGTGCCAGCGGTTTATCGGGCAATCAGCCCCAGCATTTT
J: TRBJ2-1; size: -; V: TRBV10-3; D: TRBD2; CDR3: CAISESDGLAGGSYNEQFF; DNA: TGTGCCATCAGTGAGTCGGACGGGCTAGCGGGAGGCTCCTACAATGAGCAGTTCTTC
J: TRBJ2-7; size: -; V: TRBV28; D: -; CDR3: CASSLLGDSLYEQYF; DNA: TGTGCCAGCAGTTTATTGGGGGACTCTCTTTACGAGCAGTACTTC
J: TRBJ1-6; size: -; V: TRBV27; D: -; CDR3: CASSLAGNSPLHF; DNA: TGTGCCAGCAGTTTAGCGGGGAATTCACCCCTCCACTTT
J: TRBJ1-3; size: once; V: TRBV5-6; D: -; CDR3: CASSFADFRNTIYF; DNA: TGTGCCAGCAGCTTTGCCGACTTTCGAAACACCATATATTTT
J: TRBJ1-2; size: -; V: TRBV12-3/TRBV12-4; D: TRBD1; CDR3: CASTSAGGSGYTF; DNA: TGTGCCAGCACGTCGGCAGGGGGCTCTGGCTACACCTTC
J: TRBJ2-1; size: -; V: TRBV10-3; D: -; CDR3: CAISGRGTVGYNEQFF; DNA: TGTGCCATCAGTGGTCGGGGGACAGTCGGATACAATGAGCAGTTCTTC
J: TRBJ2-3; size: -; V: TRBV7-3; D: -; CDR3: CASSSGLLNTDTQYF; DNA: TGTGCCAGCAGCTCCGGCCTCCTGAACACAGATACGCAGTATTTT
J: TRBJ2-1; size: -; V: TRBV10-3; D: TRBD1; CDR3: CAISEPTGQGMNNEQFF; DNA: TGTGCCATCAGTGAGCCGACGGGACAGGGAATGAACAATGAGCAGTTCTTC
J: TRBJ1-3; size: -; V: TRBV19; D: -; CDR3: CASSIQGSSGNTIYF; DNA: TGTGCCAGTAGTATACAGGGGAGCTCTGGAAACACCATATATTTT
J: TRBJ2-5; size: -; V: TRBV4-1; D: -; CDR3: CASSPSNAQETQYF; DNA: TGCGCCAGCAGCCCATCTAACGCCCAAGAGACCCAGTACTTC
J: TRBJ1-1; size: -; V: TRBV30; D: TRBD1; CDR3: CAWGDRVNTEAFF; DNA: TGTGCCTGGGGGGACAGGGTAAACACTGAAGCTTTCTTT